Below, 10 T cell receptor beta chains from the same sample are listed, as sequenced in a study of technical replicates of blood from several donors. Clones were read by immunoSEQ multiplex PCR, and TCRdb kept only the in-frame ones, dropping some. The sample holds about 75,000 clones, approximately 97% seen once. Sequencing used T cells isolated from PBMCs. The receptors shown here come from a human donor in good health.

V is TRBV11-1 and J is TRBJ1-3; D perhaps matches TRBD1 (6 bases). Trimming cost V 4 bases and J 3 bases, with 19 bases left between them. Germline V gene data show CDR1 as SGHAT and CDR2 as FQDESV (reference sequence). The CDR3 is 17 amino acids. CDR3 protein: CASSSWGEGEFGNTIYF. CDR3 DNA sequence: TGTGCCAGCAGCTCATGGGGGGAGGGGGAGTTTGGAAACACCATATATTTT.

This chain joins TRBV28 and TRBJ2-5; 12 bases map to TRBD2. J gave up 4 bases and V 5 bases, and 5 bases lay outside the gene matches. The V gene's germline CDR1 is MDHEN and CDR2 SYDVKM. The length of the CDR3 is 15 residues. In DNA form, the CDR3 reads TGTGCCAGCAGTCATGAACTAGCGGGAGGAGAGACCCAGTACTTC. This codes for CASSHELAGGETQYF.

The rearrangement links TRBV11-1 to TRBJ2-7, with unresolved D. V gave up 0 bases and J gave up 2 bases, with 8 bases separating them. Looked up from germline, CDR1 is SGHAT and CDR2 is FQDESV (reference sequence). CDR3 length: 14 amino acids. CDR3 region: CASSLAIQAYEQYF. DNA for the CDR3: TGTGCCAGCAGCTTAGCCATACAAGCCTACGAGCAGTACTTC.

On this clone itself: This CDR3 is also generated by other DNA sequences in the sample. J is TRBJ2-5 and V is TRBV5-1, with 7 bases fitting TRBD1. The CDR3 has 14 residues. V was clipped by 4 bases and J by 0 bases; unmatched bases: 3. The germline V gene has CDR1 SGHRS and CDR2 YFSETQ. The CDR3 DNA is TGCGCCAGCAGCCCGGGACAGCACCAAGAGACCCAGTACTTC. Translation: CASSPGQHQETQYF.

This rearrangement joins TRBV10-3 to TRBJ1-1; 7 positions agree with TRBD1. This CDR3 contains 13 residues. The V segment lost 5 bases and the J segment 11 bases; nucleotides outside the gene matches: 11. Germline V CDR1 and CDR2: ENHRY, SYGVKD. This CDR3 is CAISPIGGQRAFF. CDR3 sequence (DNA): TGTGCCATCAGTCCTATAGGGGGACAGCGGGCTTTCTTT.

The chain carries TRBV18 and TRBJ1-3, with D uncertain. V shed 0 bases and J shed 0 bases, with 6 bases lying between them. Germline V gene sequence: CDR1 KGHSH, CDR2 LQKENI. The CDR3 length is 15 residues. The CDR3 protein is CASSPPSLSGNTIYF. CDR3 nucleotide sequence: TGTGCCAGCTCACCACCGTCCCTCTCTGGAAACACCATATATTTT.

This chain connects TRBV6-1 to TRBJ2-7; the match to TRBD1 covers 9 bases. The CDR3 is 12 amino acids. The germline V gene has CDR1 MNHNS and CDR2 SASEGT. V gave up 8 bases and J gave up 4 bases; unmatched junction bases: 3. DNA for the CDR3: TGTGCCAGCCGGACAGGGGAGTACGAGCAGTACTTC. It yields the protein CASRTGEYEQYF.

The chain carries TRBV7-9 and TRBJ2-5, with D perhaps matching TRBD1 (5 bases). The germline gives CDR1 SEHNR, CDR2 FQNEAQ (reference sequence). Trimming took 3 bases from V and 3 from J, leaving 23 bases between them. The CDR3 is made up of 18 amino acids. The CDR3 nucleotides are TGTGCCAGCAGCTTTAAGGGTAGGGGCGTTGGGTGGAAAGAGACCCAGTACTTC. This sequence encodes CASSFKGRGVGWKETQYF.

This chain uses TRBV7-9 with TRBJ1-1; D is possibly TRBD1 (6 bases). This CDR3 is built from 15 residues. V shed 3 bases and J shed 4 bases, with 15 bases lying between them. Germline CDR1 is SEHNR and CDR2 is FQNEAQ (reference sequence). The CDR3 here is CASSFSDRGGTEAFF. The CDR3, as DNA: TGTGCCAGCAGCTTCTCAGACAGAGGGGGCACTGAAGCTTTCTTT. The complete variable domain, with remaining parts taken from reference TRBV7-9 and TRBJ1-1, reads DTGVSQNPRHKITKRGQNVTFRCDPISEHNRLYWYRQTLGQGPEFLTYFQNEAQLEKSRLLSDRFSAERPKGSFSTLEIQRTEQGDSAMYLCASSFSDRGGTEAFFGQGTRLTVV.

The gene calls are TRBV2 and TRBJ2-2; 10 positions match TRBD2. The V and J ends lost 6 bases and 5 bases, in that order; junction bases with no gene match: 3. Germline CDR1 is SNHLY and CDR2 is FYNNEI. The CDR3 covers 14 residues. The CDR3 region has the DNA TGTGCCAGCAGGGAGCGGGGGGGGACCGGGGAGCTGTTTTTT. Translated, it gives CASRERGGTGELFF.